These 3 T cell receptor beta chains share one sample of origin, sequenced in a study of cytomegalovirus exposure and HLA in healthy donors. This PCR relied on a set of 60 Vbeta primers and 13 Jbeta primers. Sequencing was performed with immunoSEQ multiplex PCR; in TCRdb, only in-frame clones are kept and a portion is missing. Of about 150,000 clones listed, under 90% are singletons. Specimen: PBMCs. The receptors here all came from a man between 25 and 39 years old in good health and CMV-seropositive.

V is TRBV9 and J is TRBJ2-1; D is undetermined. Trimming removed 4 bases from V and 10 bases from J, with 9 bases in between. CDR3 length: 11 residues. Germline loops: CDR1 SGDLS, CDR2 YYNGEE. DNA for the CDR3: TGTGCCAGCAGCCTTACAAACGAGCAGTTCTTC. Translating it yields CASSLTNEQFF.

This sequence joins TRBV6-5 and TRBJ2-3; D unresolved. The CDR3 is 14 amino acids. The V end was cut by 0 bases, the J end by 5 bases, with 9 bases between. CDR1 is MNHEY, CDR2 SVGAGI, per germline. As DNA, the CDR3 is TGTGCCAGCAGTTACTCGATGGGCCGAGATACGCAGTATTTT. It yields the protein CASSYSMGRDTQYF.

The chain employs TRBV5-6 and TRBJ1-4, with D unresolved. The CDR3 loop spans 14 amino acids. Germline-derived CDR1 and CDR2 are SGHDT and YYEEEE. V gave up 0 bases and J gave up 4 bases, with 7 bases separating them. This CDR3 reads CASSLGGSNEKLFF. CDR3 sequence (DNA): TGTGCCAGCAGCTTGGGCGGAAGTAATGAAAAACTGTTTTTT. Full variable domain (remainder filled in from reference TRBV5-6 and TRBJ1-4): DAGVTQSPTHLIKTRGQQVTLRCSPKSGHDTVSWYQQALGQGPQFIFQYYEEEERQRGNFPDRFSGHQFPNYSSELNVNALLLGDSALYLCASSLGGSNEKLFFGSGTQLSVL.